These 10 T cell receptor beta chains originate from one sample sequenced in a study of T cells in localized non-small cell lung cancer. The protocol was immunoSEQ multiplex PCR, while the TCRdb copy is restricted to in-frame clones and leaves out a portion. In the table there are roughly 19,000 clones, 75% to 90% of which are singletons. The sample in question was PBMCs, obtained before any cancer treatment. The origin of the receptors is a man between 35 and 75 years old with stage II squamous cell lung carcinoma.

The chain carries TRBV30 and TRBJ1-1; weak D call: TRBD1 (6 bases). Germline V lookup: CDR1 GTSNPN, CDR2 SVGIG (reference sequence). The CDR3 consists of 14 residues. Trimming took 1 base from V and 7 from J, leaving 16 bases between them. The CDR3 region is CAWSAQGRSGEAFF. The CDR3 coding sequence is TGTGCCTGGAGTGCGCAGGGGCGCTCAGGTGAAGCTTTCTTT.

As DNA, the CDR3 is TGTGCCAGCAGCTTCTACGAGGGGGCCGCCTCAGTTGGTACGCAGTATTTT. This translates into CASSFYEGAASVGTQYF. The chain has TRBV7-8 and TRBJ2-3; TRBD1 matches 7 bases. V lost 3 bases and J lost 8; bases outside the gene matches: 17. Germline CDR1 and CDR2: SGHVS and FQNEAQ. CDR3 size: 17 residues.

The chain has TRBV2 and TRBJ2-6; 8 bases map to TRBD1. This CDR3 comprises 19 residues. The germline gives CDR1 SNHLY, CDR2 FYNNEI. V lost 5 bases and J lost 0; bases outside the gene matches: 12. In DNA, the CDR3 is TGTGCCAGCAGTCTCCGGACAGGGCTGGGTTACTCTGGGGCCAACGTCCTGACTTTC. Protein: CASSLRTGLGYSGANVLTF. Drawing the rest from reference TRBV2 and TRBJ2-6, the complete variable domain is EPEVTQTPSHQVTQMGQEVILRCVPISNHLYFYWYRQILGQKVEFLVSFYNNEISEKSEIFDDQFSVERPDGSNFTLKIRSTKLEDSAMYFCASSLRTGLGYSGANVLTFGAGSRLTVL.

This clone has just one count. The chain carries TRBV20-1 and TRBJ2-5; D uncertain. The CDR3 sequence is 11 residues long. V was pared by 6 bases and J by 1 base, with 6 bases between. The V gene's germline CDR1 is DFQATT and CDR2 SNEGSKA (reference sequence). CDR3 nucleotide sequence: TGCAGTGCGCAATTCCAAGAGACCCAGTACTTC. Amino acid sequence: CSAQFQETQYF.

The gene calls are TRBV5-1 and TRBJ2-1; 9 positions agree with TRBD1. Trimming at V came to 0 bases and at J to 5 bases, leaving 3 bases not matched to a gene. The CDR3 spans 15 residues. Looked up from germline, CDR1 is SGHRS and CDR2 is YFSETQ. CDR3 protein: CASSLVGTGNNEQFF. The CDR3 region has the DNA TGCGCCAGCAGCTTGGTCGGGACAGGGAACAATGAGCAGTTCTTC.

The CDR3, as DNA: TGTGCCAGCAACGGGGGCCTTAGCAATCAGCCCCAGCATTTT. Its protein is CASNGGLSNQPQHF. This chain uses TRBV6-1 with TRBJ1-5, with D perhaps TRBD1 (6 bases). V shed 7 bases and J shed 0 bases, with 10 bases lying between them. Germline V lookup: CDR1 MNHNS, CDR2 SASEGT. This CDR3 comprises 14 residues.

The V gene is TRBV9, the J gene TRBJ1-4, with 8 nucleotides matching TRBD1. CDR1 and CDR2 from the germline V gene are SGDLS and YYNGEE. The trim removed 5 bases at V and 7 bases at J, leaving 4 bases unmatched. The CDR3 totals 13 residues. As DNA, the CDR3 is TGTGCCAGCAGTAAAGACAGGGGTGAAAAACTGTTTTTT. Translating it yields CASSKDRGEKLFF.

This clone was counted only a few times. The chain links TRBV7-9 to TRBJ1-5, with D tentatively TRBD1 (6 bases). The V end lost 5 bases, the J end lost 0 bases, and 11 bases lay between the germline ends. Germline CDR1 reads SEHNR; CDR2 reads FQNEAQ (reference sequence). CDR3 length: 15 amino acids. The CDR3 region has the DNA TGTGCCAGCAGCCCACAGGGAGGTAGCAATCAGCCCCAGCATTTT. Its protein is CASSPQGGSNQPQHF.

The V and J genes are TRBV7-7 and TRBJ2-3; unclear D gene. The CDR3 runs to 13 residues. CDR1 is SSHAT, CDR2 FNYEAQ, per germline (reference sequence). With 6 bases removed from V and 5 bases from J, the gap between germline ends came to 12 bases. DNA of the CDR3: TGTGCCAGCAGTTCAGACTGGCGAGATACGCAGTATTTT. Encoded protein: CASSSDWRDTQYF.

The V call is TRBV7-3, the J call TRBJ2-3, with 8 bases identical to TRBD2. Trimming took 2 bases from V and 6 from J; bases not matched to a gene: 7. Germline CDR1 and CDR2: SGHTA and FQGTGA. The CDR3 extends over 15 amino acids. This chain's CDR3 is CASSLSVAGYDTQYF. The CDR3 DNA follows: TGTGCCAGCAGCTTATCGGTAGCGGGGTATGATACGCAGTATTTT.